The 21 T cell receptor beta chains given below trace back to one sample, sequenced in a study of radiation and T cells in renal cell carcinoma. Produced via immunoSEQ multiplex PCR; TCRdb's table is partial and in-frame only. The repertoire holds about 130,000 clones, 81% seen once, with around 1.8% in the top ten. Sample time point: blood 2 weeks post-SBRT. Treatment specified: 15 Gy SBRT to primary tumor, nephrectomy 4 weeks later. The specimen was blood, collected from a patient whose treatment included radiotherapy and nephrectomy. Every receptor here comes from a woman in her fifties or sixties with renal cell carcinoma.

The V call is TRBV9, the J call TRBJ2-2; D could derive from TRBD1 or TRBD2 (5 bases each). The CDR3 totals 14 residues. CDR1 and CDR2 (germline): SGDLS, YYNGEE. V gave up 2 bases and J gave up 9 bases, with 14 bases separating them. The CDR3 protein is CASSVRGRDRELFF. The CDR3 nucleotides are TGTGCCAGCAGCGTTCGGGGTAGGGACCGGGAGCTGTTTTTT.

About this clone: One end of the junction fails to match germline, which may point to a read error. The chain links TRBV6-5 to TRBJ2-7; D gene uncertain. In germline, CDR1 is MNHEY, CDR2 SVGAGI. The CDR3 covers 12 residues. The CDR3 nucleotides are TGTGCCATCAGTGACCACTCCTACGAGCAGTACTTC. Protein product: CAISDHSYEQYF.

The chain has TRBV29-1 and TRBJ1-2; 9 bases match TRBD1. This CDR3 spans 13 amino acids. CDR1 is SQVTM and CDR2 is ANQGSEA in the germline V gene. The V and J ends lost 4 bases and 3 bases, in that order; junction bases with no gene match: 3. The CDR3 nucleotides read TGCAGCGTTGGGACAGGGGCAGACTATGGCTACACCTTC. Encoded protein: CSVGTGADYGYTF.

The DNA for the CDR3 is TGTGCCAGCAGCTTAATGGGCTCGGGGTACTATGGCTACACCTTC. Translated: CASSLMGSGYYGYTF. The V and J genes are TRBV7-2 and TRBJ1-2; D is undetermined. CDR3 length: 15 amino acids. With 2 bases removed from V and 3 bases from J, the gap between germline ends came to 13 bases. Germline CDR1 reads SGHTA; CDR2 reads FQGNSA.

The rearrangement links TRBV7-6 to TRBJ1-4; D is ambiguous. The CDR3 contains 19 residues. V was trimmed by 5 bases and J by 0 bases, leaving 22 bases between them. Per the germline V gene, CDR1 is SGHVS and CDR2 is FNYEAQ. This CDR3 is CASSPSIIWGDSTNEKLFF. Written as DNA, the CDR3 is TGTGCCAGCAGCCCGTCCATAATATGGGGAGATTCAACTAATGAAAAACTGTTTTTT.

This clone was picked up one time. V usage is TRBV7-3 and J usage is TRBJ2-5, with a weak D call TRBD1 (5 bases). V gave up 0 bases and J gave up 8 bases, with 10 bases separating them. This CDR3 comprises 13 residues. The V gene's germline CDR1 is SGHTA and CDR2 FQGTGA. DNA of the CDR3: TGTGCCAGCAGCTTAACGACAGAGAGCACCCAGTACTTC. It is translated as CASSLTTESTQYF.

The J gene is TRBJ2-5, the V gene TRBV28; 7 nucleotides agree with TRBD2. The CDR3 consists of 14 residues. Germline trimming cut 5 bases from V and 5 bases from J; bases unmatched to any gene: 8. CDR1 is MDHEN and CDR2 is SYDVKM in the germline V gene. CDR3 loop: CASSPPAGEETQYF. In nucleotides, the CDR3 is TGTGCCAGCAGTCCCCCGGCGGGGGAGGAGACCCAGTACTTC.

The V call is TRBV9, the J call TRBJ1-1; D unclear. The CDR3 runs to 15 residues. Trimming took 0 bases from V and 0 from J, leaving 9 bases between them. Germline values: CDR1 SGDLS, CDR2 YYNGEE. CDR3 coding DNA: TGTGCCAGCAGCGTAGGTCCCGGCGTGAACACTGAAGCTTTCTTT. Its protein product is CASSVGPGVNTEAFF.

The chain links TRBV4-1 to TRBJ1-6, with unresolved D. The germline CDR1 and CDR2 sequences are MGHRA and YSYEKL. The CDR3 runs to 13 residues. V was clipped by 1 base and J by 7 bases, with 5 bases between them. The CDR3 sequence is CASSQVRNSPLHF. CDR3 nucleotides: TGCGCCAGCAGCCAAGTCCGGAATTCACCCCTCCACTTT.

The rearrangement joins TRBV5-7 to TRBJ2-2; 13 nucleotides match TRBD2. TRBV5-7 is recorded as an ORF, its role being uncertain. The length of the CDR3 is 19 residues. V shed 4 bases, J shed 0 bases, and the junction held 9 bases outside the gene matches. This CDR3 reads CASSPRTSGGRPNTGELFF. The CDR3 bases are TGTGCCAGCAGCCCCAGGACTAGCGGGGGTAGGCCGAACACCGGGGAGCTGTTTTTT.

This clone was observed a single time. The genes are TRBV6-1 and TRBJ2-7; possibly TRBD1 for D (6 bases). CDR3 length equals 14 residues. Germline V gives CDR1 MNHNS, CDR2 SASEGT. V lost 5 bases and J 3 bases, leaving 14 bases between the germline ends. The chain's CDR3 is CASSSLGGIYEQYF. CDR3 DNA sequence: TGTGCCAGCAGTAGCCTTGGGGGCATCTACGAGCAGTACTTC.

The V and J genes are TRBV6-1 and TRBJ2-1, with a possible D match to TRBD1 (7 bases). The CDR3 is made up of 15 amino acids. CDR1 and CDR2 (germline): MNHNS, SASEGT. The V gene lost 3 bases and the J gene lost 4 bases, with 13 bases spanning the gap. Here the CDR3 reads CASSEARGAYNEQFF. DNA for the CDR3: TGTGCCAGCAGTGAGGCCAGGGGGGCATACAATGAGCAGTTCTTC.

In DNA, the CDR3 is TGTGCCAGCACCCGGACAGGGCAGCCCCAGCATTTT. This sequence encodes CASTRTGQPQHF. The chain couples TRBV6-5 to TRBJ1-5; 8 nucleotides match TRBD1. V shed 7 bases, J shed 7 bases, and the junction held 3 bases outside the gene matches. Germline CDR1 reads MNHEY; CDR2 reads SVGAGI. The length of the CDR3 is 12 residues.

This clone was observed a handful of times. The CDR3: CASSTGSGNTIYF. In nucleotides, the CDR3 is TGTGCCAGTAGCACAGGATCTGGAAACACCATATATTTT. The chain joins TRBV19 to TRBJ1-3; weak D call: TRBD1 (5 bases). The CDR3 runs 13 residues. CDR1 is LNHDA, CDR2 SQIVND, per germline (reference sequence). The ends were cut back, 6 bases at V and 1 base at J, with 7 bases in the middle.

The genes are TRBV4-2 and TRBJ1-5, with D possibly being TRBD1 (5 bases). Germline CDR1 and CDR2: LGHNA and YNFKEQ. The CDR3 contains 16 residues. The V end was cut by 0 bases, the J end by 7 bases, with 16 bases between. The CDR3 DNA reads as TGTGCCAGCAGCCAAGACGGGCAGGGTGCATGGCAGCCCCAGCATTTT. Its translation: CASSQDGQGAWQPQHF.

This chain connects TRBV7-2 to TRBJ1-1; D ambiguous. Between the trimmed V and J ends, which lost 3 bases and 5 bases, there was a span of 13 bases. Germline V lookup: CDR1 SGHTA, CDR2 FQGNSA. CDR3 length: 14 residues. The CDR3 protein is CASSLSPFGTEAFF. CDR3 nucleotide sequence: TGTGCCAGCAGCTTGAGCCCCTTTGGGACTGAAGCTTTCTTT.

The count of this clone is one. CDR3 region: CASCRGGDGAFF. The CDR3 coding sequence is TGTGCCAGCTGCCGAGGGGGTGACGGAGCTTTCTTT. This rearrangement joins TRBV6-6 to TRBJ1-1, with D possibly being TRBD1 (6 bases). This CDR3 has 12 residues. Trimming left V 8 bases short and J 10 bases short, with 17 bases between. Germline V gene data show CDR1 as MNHNY and CDR2 as SVGAGI (reference sequence).

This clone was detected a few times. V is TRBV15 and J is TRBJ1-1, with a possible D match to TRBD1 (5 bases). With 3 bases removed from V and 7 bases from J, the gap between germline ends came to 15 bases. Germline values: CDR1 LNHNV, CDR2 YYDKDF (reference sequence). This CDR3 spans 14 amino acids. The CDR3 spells CATSRGGSGGEAFF. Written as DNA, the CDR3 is TGTGCCACCAGCAGGGGGGGAAGTGGTGGTGAAGCTTTCTTT.

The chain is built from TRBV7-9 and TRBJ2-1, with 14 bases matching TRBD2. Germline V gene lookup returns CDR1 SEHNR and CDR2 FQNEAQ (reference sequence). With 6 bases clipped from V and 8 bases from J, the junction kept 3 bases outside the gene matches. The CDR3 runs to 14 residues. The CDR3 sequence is CASRGTSGRDEQFF. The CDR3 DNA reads TGTGCCAGCAGGGGGACTAGCGGGAGAGATGAGCAGTTCTTC.

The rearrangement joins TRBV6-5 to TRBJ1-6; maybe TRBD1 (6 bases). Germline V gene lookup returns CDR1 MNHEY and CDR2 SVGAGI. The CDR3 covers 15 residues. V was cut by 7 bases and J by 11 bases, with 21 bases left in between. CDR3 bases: TGTGCCAGCAAGAAGGACAGAAGCAGGACCACACCCCTCCACTTT. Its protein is CASKKDRSRTTPLHF.

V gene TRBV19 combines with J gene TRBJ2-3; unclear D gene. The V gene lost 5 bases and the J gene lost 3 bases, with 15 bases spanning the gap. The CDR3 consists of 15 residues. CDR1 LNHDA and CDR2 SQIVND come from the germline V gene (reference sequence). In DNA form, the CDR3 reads TGTGCCAGTAGTGCCCTAGGGATTTGGACAGATACGCAGTATTTT. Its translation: CASSALGIWTDTQYF.